This T cell receptor (beta chain) was captured in a study of blood T cell repertoires in COVID-19. Study summary: T cells, B-cell-depleted T cells, or PBMCs provided the cDNA or gDNA that served as material.

CDR1 LGHNA and CDR2 YNFKEQ come from the germline V gene. There are 14 residues in the CDR3. Trimming removed 1 base from V and 5 bases from J, with 12 bases in between. Sequenced by immunoSEQ multiplex PCR; TCRdb stores in-frame clones only, minus some. The sample consists of 180,000 or so clones, about 88% of them appearing once. The source of this sequence is a woman of 80 years or more with acute or convalescent COVID-19. Source material: peripheral blood. The rearrangement joins TRBV4-2 to TRBJ2-7; no reliable D call. In nucleotides, the CDR3 is TGTGCCAGCAGCCAAGCTCGTCAGGCCCACGAGCAGTACTTC. Its translation is CASSQARQAHEQYF.